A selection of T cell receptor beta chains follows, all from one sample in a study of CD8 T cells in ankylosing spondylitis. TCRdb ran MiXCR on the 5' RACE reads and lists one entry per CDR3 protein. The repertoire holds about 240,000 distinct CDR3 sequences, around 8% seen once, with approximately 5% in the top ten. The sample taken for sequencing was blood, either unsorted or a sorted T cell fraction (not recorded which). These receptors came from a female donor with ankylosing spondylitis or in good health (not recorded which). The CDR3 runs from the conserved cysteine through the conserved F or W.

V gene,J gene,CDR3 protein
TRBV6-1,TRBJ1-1,CASSRDRGNTEAFF
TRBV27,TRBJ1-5,CASSPLTGFNQPQHF
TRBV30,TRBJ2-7,CAWGPGPYEQYF
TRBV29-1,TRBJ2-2,CSVVEQGRTGELFF
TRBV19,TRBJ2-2,CATKDRGGRNTGELFF
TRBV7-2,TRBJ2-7,CASSISGGASYEQYF
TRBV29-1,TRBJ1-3,CSAQGFSGNTIYF
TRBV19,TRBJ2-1,CASSPYQRTSGRAYNEQFF
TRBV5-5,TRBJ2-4,CASSLGGVDIQYF
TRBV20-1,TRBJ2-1,CSTQGNEQFF
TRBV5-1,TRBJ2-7,CASSRGLAGSYEQYF
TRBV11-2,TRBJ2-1,CASNNRAKGTHNEQFF
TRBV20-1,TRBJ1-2,CSAGDRNYGYTF
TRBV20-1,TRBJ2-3,CSAITPGHSSTDTQYF
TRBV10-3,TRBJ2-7,CAIRDLRGYEQYF
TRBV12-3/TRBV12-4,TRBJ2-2,CASSSWSTNTGELFF
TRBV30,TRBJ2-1,CAWTVGTRDNEQFF
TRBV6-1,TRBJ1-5,CASTEGLYSNQPQHF
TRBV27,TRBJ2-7,CASSQRLAGVYEQYF
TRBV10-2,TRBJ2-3,CASSESRLAGATDTQYF
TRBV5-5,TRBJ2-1,CASSTGLAGGSYNEQFF
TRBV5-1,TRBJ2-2,CASSLGAGAGELFF
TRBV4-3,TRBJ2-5,CASSPRKYRAGETQYF
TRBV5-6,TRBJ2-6,CASNLRTGRANVLTF
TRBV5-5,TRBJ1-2,CASSLTWTAEGYTF
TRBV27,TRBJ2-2,CASSFRTSGRSRELFF
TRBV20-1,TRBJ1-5,CSAGEGGTSNQPQHF
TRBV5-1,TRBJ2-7,CASSLVGQTYIDEQYF
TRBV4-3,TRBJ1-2,CASSQDLGGGGYYGYTF
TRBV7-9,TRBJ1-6,CASSYDRALSPLHF
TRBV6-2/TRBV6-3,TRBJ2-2,CASSYPSSGGANTGELFF
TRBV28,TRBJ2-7,CASSEGSSYEQYF
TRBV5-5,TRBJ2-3,CASSLDGKSTDTQYF
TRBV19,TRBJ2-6,CASSGHRGRSGANVLTF
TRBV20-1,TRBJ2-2,CSANPQDRMNTGELFF
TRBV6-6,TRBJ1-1,CASSYVGGTEAFF
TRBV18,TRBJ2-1,CASSPGVPYNEQFF
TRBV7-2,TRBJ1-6,CASGTGVKNSPLHF
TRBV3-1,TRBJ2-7,CASSQSGKCSF
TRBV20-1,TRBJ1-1,CSAWTGGATEAFF
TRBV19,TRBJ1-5,CASSKGAYNQPQHF
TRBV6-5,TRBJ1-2,CASSYVRSFGYTF
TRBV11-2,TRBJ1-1,CASSLGLSGVEAFF
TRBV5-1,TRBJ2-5,CASSLAGGLGEETQYF
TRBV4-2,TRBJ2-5,CASSQGPGLAGETQYF
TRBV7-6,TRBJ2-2,CASSPWTVRTGELFF
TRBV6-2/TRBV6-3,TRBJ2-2,CASSYFVNGGELFF
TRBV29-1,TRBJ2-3,CSVLGTSTDTQYF
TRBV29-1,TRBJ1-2,CSVEDARPRTGINDYGYTF
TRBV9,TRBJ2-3,CASSVAAIDTDTQYF
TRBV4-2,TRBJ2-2,CASSRNPGQGAGGELFF
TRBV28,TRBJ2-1,CASNLDRHGVNEQFF
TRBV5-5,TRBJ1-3,CASGAPQGLSGNTIYF
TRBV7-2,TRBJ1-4,CASSLWGQVYNEKLFF
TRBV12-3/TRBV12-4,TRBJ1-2,CASSPRRTVNYGYTF
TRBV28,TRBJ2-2,CASSLTSGIGGELFF
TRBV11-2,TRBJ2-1,CASSFSGQGNEQFF
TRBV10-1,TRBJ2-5,CASSGQLYQETQYF
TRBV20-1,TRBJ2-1,CSARDLGGGSYNEQFF